This TCR beta chain emerged from a study of blood T cell repertoires in COVID-19. Turning to the study itself: The origin of the acute and convalescent COVID-19 samples was the United States, Italy and Spain. From T cells, B-cell-depleted T cells, or PBMCs came the material, which was cDNA or gDNA.

In the original processing: Amplification of reference gene primers was used by the study to estimate nucleated cell counts. The repertoire was sequenced with immunoSEQ multiplex PCR; TCRdb's copy has only in-frame clones and lacks some. D and trimming come from the DNA, and the V and J calls and clone size come from that table. The sample yields fewer than 300,000 clones, 82% seen once. The V and J ends lost 2 bases and 5 bases, in that order; junction bases with no gene match: 7. The CDR3 length is 17 residues. Germline lookup yields CDR1 SGHRS and CDR2 YFSETQ. This clonotype was obtained from a woman between 18 and 30 years old with acute or convalescent COVID-19. The chain links TRBV5-1 to TRBJ2-3; TRBD2 agrees at 14 bases. The sequencing sample was made of peripheral blood. CDR3 DNA: TGCGCCAGCAGCTTATACGGGACTAGCGGGAGTATAGATACGCAGTATTTT. This encodes CASSLYGTSGSIDTQYF.